A selection of T cell receptor beta chains follows, all from one sample in a study of cytomegalovirus exposure and HLA in healthy donors. Only in-frame clones appear in the TCRdb table, and some are missing; sequencing was by immunoSEQ multiplex PCR. The sample yields 100,000 to 120,000 clones, approximately 79% seen once. The specimen sequenced was PBMCs. The receptors stem from a man aged 30 to 39 in good health and CMV-seropositive. CDR3s include the opening cysteine and the closing phenylalanine or tryptophan. Fields, in order: V gene, clone size, D gene, J gene, CDR3 protein, CDR3 DNA. A D gene is named only where the DNA matches it firmly. A clone size is listed for some rows: how often the clone was seen (once, few, many), or a class if it is expanded.

TRBV27,-,TRBD1,TRBJ1-6,CASMQDRAYNSPLHF,TGTGCCAGCATGCAGGACAGGGCCTATAATTCACCCCTCCACTTT
TRBV6-1,-,-,TRBJ1-5,CASSEDINSNQPQHF,TGTGCCAGCAGTGAAGACATTAATAGCAATCAGCCCCAGCATTTT
TRBV5-6,-,TRBD1,TRBJ1-3,CASSWGQGLNTIYF,TGTGCCAGCAGCTGGGGACAGGGGCTAAACACCATATATTTT
TRBV30,once,-,TRBJ2-7,CAWSTGSGFSGQYF,TGTGCCTGGAGCACAGGGTCAGGGTTCAGCGGGCAGTACTTC
TRBV2,few,TRBD2,TRBJ2-7,CASRRGIGGAGEQYF,TGTGCCAGCCGGAGGGGCATCGGGGGGGCTGGGGAGCAGTACTTC
TRBV30,-,-,TRBJ2-7,CAGGDKHVSVKSYEQYF,TGTGCCGGGGGGGACAAACACGTCTCGGTAAAAAGCTACGAGCAGTACTTC
TRBV6-1,-,-,TRBJ2-7,CASSEGLSGEQYF,TGTGCCAGCAGTGAGGGCCTGAGCGGCGAGCAGTACTTC
TRBV25-1,-,TRBD1,TRBJ1-6,CASSESRGQGQSPLHF,TGTGCCAGCAGTGAATCCCGAGGACAGGGACAATCACCCCTCCACTTT
TRBV5-4,-,-,TRBJ2-3,CASSLEPLTDTQYF,TGTGCCAGCAGCTTGGAGCCGCTCACAGATACGCAGTATTTT
TRBV5-1,-,-,TRBJ2-2,CASSTRVTGELFF,TGCGCCAGCAGCACCCGGGTCACCGGGGAGCTGTTTTTT
TRBV7-9,-,-,TRBJ2-1,CASSPSQGASYNEQFF,TGTGCCAGCAGCCCATCGCAGGGTGCATCCTACAATGAGCAGTTCTTC
TRBV2,-,-,TRBJ1-6,CASSEVREENSPLHF,TGTGCCAGCAGTGAGGTCAGGGAAGAGAATTCACCCCTCCACTTT
TRBV28,-,-,TRBJ1-1,CASSRVAAGGEAFF,TGTGCCAGCTCAAGAGTGGCAGCGGGGGGTGAAGCTTTCTTT
TRBV6-1,-,-,TRBJ1-2,CASTFRGRDGYTF,TGTGCCAGCACCTTTAGAGGGAGGGACGGCTACACCTTC
TRBV6-6,-,-,TRBJ1-1,CASSYSVQGSEAFF,TGTGCCAGCAGTTACTCGGTGCAGGGCTCTGAAGCTTTCTTT
TRBV5-5,-,-,TRBJ1-2,CASSGRQLYGYTF,TGTGCCAGCAGCGGACGACAGCTCTATGGCTACACCTTC
TRBV27,-,-,TRBJ2-3,CATRGPKDTQYF,TGTGCCACCCGAGGGCCAAAAGATACGCAGTATTTT
TRBV5-4,-,-,TRBJ2-4,CASSAGGRSKNINIQYF,TGTGCCAGCAGCGCGGGCGGGCGCTCCAAAAACATAAACATTCAGTACTTC
TRBV2,few,-,TRBJ1-2,CASRSENYGYTF,TGTGCCAGCAGGTCAGAAAACTATGGCTACACCTTC
TRBV6-1,-,-,TRBJ1-5,CASSGYSGASNQPQHF,TGTGCCAGCAGTGGTTATTCTGGAGCCAGCAATCAGCCCCAGCATTTT